Sequencing of this TCR beta chain was carried out in a study of T cell responses to AZD1222 COVID-19 vaccine. Notes on the study in general: Spike as a whole was targeted by vaccine-associated CD4 TCRs, dominant at 160-218 and 743-854. Donors, mostly white British, included more females; clonal diversity was possibly underestimated. Reportedly, nearly half of unique spike TCRs recognized epitopes outside B.1.351/B.1.1.7 mutations.

This clone was counted between two and nine times. Its antigen is still unknown. Trimming removed 6 bases from V and 3 bases from J, with 5 bases in between. The CDR3 extends over 11 amino acids. Germline-derived CDR1 and CDR2 are LNHDA and SQIVND (reference sequence). Assay: immunoSEQ multiplex PCR; the TCRdb copy retains only in-frame clones and omits some. The sample contains 120,000 to 150,000 clones, around 90% of which appear only once. This receptor was obtained from an adult in good health. The rearrangement uses TRBV19 and TRBJ2-5, with D unclear. The specimen comprised peripheral blood, sampled on day 0 of AZD1222 vaccination. In DNA form, the CDR3 reads TGTGCCAGTAGAAGTAAAGAGACCCAGTACTTC. It yields the protein CASRSKETQYF.